This note documents a single T cell receptor beta chain sequence. This record belongs to a study of cytomegalovirus exposure and HLA in healthy donors. Primers for the PCR totalled 60 Vbeta and 13 Jbeta. Sequencing was performed with immunoSEQ multiplex PCR; in TCRdb, only in-frame clones are kept and a portion is missing. Its table records 90,000 to 130,000 clones. Germline loops: CDR1 SGHTA, CDR2 FQGTGA. After removal of 0 bases from V and 7 bases from J, the junction contained 4 bases not matched to a gene. This CDR3 contains 16 residues. The clonotype comes from a middle-aged man in good health and CMV-seropositive. The chain joins TRBV7-3 to TRBJ1-5, with 12 bases identical to TRBD1. The sample comprised PBMCs. The CDR3 sequence is CASSLTGTGGWQPQHF. In DNA, the CDR3 is TGTGCCAGCAGCTTAACCGGGACAGGGGGCTGGCAGCCCCAGCATTTT.